This T cell receptor (beta chain) was profiled in a study of blood T cell repertoires in COVID-19. Study processing details: Amplifying reference gene primers gave estimates of nucleated cell counts. The assay was immunoSEQ multiplex PCR, and TCRdb's table has in-frame clones only and misses some. V, J and clone size are taken as reported in that table, and D and trimming were inferred from the DNA itself. The sample shows around 390,000 clones, more than 75% of them seen only once. This clone was picked up one time. The germline V and J ends were trimmed by 8 bases and 4 bases, with 14 bases remaining between them. The CDR3 totals 13 residues. In germline, CDR1 is MNHEY, CDR2 SVGAGI.

Material for sequencing was PBMCs or T cells enriched from blood (not recorded which). The receptor's source is a woman aged 45-65 years who had recovered from COVID-19. The V and J genes are TRBV6-5 and TRBJ1-2; the D is unclear. The CDR3, as DNA: TGTGCCAGCTCTAATCAAGGGAGCTATGGCTACACCTTC. The encoded protein is CASSNQGSYGYTF.